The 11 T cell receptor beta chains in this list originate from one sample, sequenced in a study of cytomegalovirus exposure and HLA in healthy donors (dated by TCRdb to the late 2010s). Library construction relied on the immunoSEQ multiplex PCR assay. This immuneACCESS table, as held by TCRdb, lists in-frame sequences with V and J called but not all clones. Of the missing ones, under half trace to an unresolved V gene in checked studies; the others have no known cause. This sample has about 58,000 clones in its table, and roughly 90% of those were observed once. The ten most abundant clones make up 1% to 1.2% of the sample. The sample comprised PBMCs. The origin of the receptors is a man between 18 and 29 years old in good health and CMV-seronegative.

Here the CDR3 reads CASSSQGEYGELFF. The CDR3 DNA reads TGTGCCAGCAGCTCACAGGGTGAATACGGGGAGCTGTTTTTT. The V and J genes are TRBV7-3 and TRBJ2-2, with D perhaps TRBD1 (6 bases). V was shortened by 4 bases and J by 7 bases, with 13 bases between the two germline ends. The CDR3 loop spans 14 amino acids. Germline V CDR1 and CDR2: SGHTA, FQGTGA.

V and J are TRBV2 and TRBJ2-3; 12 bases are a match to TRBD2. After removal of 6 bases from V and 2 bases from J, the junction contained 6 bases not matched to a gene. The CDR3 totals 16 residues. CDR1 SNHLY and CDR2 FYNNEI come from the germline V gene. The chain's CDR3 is CASRLGLAGFTDTQYF. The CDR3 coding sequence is TGTGCCAGCAGGCTAGGACTAGCGGGATTCACAGATACGCAGTATTTT.

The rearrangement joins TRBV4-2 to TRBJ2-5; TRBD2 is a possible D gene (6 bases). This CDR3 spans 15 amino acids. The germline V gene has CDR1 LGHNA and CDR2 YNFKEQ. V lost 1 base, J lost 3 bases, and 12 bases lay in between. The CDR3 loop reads CASSQGGLDKETQYF. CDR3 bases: TGTGCCAGCAGCCAAGGGGGACTTGACAAAGAGACCCAGTACTTC.

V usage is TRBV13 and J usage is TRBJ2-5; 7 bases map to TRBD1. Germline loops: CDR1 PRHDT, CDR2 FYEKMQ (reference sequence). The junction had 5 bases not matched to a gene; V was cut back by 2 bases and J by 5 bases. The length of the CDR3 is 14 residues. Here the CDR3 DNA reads TGTGCCAGCAGCTTACGAGGGGGCGGGGAGACCCAGTACTTC. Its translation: CASSLRGGGETQYF.

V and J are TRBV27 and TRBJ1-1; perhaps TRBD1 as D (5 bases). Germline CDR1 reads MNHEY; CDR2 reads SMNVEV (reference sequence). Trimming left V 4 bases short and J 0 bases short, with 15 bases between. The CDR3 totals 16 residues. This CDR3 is CASSYSSGRVNTEAFF. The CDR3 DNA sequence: TGTGCCAGCAGTTATTCCTCCGGCAGGGTGAACACTGAAGCTTTCTTT.

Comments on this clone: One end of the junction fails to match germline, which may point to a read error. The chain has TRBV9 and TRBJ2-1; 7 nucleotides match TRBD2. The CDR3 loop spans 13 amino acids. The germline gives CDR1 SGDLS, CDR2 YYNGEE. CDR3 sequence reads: CASSVIGGAGMVF. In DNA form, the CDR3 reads TGTGCCAGCAGCGTAATTGGGGGAGCGGGAATGGTCTTC.

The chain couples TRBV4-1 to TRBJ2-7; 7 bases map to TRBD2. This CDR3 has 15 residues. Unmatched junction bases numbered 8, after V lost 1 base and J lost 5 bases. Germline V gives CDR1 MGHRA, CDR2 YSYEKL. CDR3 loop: CASSQVYREADEQYF. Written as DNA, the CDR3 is TGCGCCAGCAGCCAAGTGTATCGGGAGGCCGACGAGCAGTACTTC.

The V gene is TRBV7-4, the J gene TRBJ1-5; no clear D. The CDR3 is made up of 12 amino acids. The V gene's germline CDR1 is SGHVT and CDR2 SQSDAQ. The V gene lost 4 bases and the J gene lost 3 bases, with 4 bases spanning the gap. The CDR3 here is CASSSYNQPQHF. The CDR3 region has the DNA TGTGCCAGCAGCTCGTACAATCAGCCCCAGCATTTT.

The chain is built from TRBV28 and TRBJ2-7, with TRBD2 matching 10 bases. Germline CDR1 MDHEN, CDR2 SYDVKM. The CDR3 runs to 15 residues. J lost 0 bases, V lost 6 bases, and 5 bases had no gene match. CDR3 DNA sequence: TGTGCCAGCAGCCCTAGCGGGAGCCTCTCCTACGAGCAGTACTTC. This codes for CASSPSGSLSYEQYF. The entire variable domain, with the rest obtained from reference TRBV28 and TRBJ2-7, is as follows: DVKVTQSSRYLVKRTGEKVFLECVQDMDHENMFWYRQDPGLGLRLIYFSYDVKMKEKGDIPEGYSVSREKKERFSLILESASTNQTSMYLCASSPSGSLSYEQYFGPGTRLTVT.

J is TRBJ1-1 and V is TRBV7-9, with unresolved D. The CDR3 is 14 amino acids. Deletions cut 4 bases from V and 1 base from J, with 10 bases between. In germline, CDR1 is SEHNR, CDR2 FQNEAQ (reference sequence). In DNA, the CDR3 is TGTGCCAGCAGCTCACGGGAGCCGAACACTGAAGCTTTCTTT. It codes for CASSSREPNTEAFF.

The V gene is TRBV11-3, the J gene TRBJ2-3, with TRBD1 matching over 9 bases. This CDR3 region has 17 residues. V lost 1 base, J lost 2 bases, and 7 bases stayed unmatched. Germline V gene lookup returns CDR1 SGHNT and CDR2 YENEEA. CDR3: CASSLGQGELSTDTQYF. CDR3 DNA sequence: TGTGCCAGCAGCTTAGGACAGGGGGAATTATCCACAGATACGCAGTATTTT.